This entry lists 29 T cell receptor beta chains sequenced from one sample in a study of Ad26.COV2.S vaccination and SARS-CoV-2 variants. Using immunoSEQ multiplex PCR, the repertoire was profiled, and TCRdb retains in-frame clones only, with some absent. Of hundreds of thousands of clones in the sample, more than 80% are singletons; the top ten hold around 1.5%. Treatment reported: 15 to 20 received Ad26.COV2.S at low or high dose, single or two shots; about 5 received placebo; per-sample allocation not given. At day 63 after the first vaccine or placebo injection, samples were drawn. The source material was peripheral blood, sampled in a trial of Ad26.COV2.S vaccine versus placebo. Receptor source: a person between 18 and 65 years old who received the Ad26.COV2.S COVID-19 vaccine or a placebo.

This chain's CDR3 is CAWSEGPIYNEQFF. The CDR3 region has the DNA TGTGCCTGGAGTGAGGGTCCTATCTACAATGAGCAGTTCTTC. The gene calls are TRBV30 and TRBJ2-1; D remains unclear. V was shortened by 1 base and J by 3 bases, with 10 bases between the two germline ends. Germline CDR1 is GTSNPN and CDR2 is SVGIG (reference sequence). The CDR3 consists of 14 residues.

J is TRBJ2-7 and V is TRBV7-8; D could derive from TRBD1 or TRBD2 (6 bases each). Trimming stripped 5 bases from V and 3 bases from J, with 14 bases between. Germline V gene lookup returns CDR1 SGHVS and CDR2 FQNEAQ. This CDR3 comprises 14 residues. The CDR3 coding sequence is TGTGCCAGCAGCCGAGGGGGGAAGCTCTACGAGCAGTACTTC. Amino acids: CASSRGGKLYEQYF.

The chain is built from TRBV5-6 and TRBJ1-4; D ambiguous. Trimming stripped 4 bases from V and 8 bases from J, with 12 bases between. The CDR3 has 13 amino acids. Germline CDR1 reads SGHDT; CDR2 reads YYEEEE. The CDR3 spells CASSPTGGEKLFF. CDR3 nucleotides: TGTGCCAGCAGCCCCACGGGTGGGGAAAAACTGTTTTTT.

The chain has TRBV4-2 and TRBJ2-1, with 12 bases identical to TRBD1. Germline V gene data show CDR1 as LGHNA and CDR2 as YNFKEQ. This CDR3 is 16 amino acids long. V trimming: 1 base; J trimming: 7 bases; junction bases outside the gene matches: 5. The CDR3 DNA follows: TGTGCCAGCAGCCAAGGAGGGACAGGGGGCTGGAATGAGCAGTTCTTC. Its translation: CASSQGGTGGWNEQFF.

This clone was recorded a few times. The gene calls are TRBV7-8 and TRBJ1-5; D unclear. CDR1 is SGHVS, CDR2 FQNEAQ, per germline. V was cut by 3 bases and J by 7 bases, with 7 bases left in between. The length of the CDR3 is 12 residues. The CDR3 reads CASSLGQQPQHF. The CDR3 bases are TGTGCCAGCAGCTTGGGCCAGCAGCCCCAGCATTTT.

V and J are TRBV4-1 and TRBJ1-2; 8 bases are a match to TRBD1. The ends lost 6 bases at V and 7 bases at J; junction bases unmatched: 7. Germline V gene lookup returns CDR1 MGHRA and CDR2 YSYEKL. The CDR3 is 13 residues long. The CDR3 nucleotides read TGCGCCAGCAGTCCTTCAGGGGGCCTTGGCTACACCTTC. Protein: CASSPSGGLGYTF.

CDR3 sequence: CASSELTLANYGYTF. In DNA, the CDR3 is TGTGCCAGCAGTGAGCTGACACTAGCTAACTATGGCTACACCTTC. The rearrangement joins TRBV28 to TRBJ1-2; D ambiguous. Germline V gives CDR1 MDHEN, CDR2 SYDVKM. Trimming shortened V by 5 bases and J by 0 bases, and 13 bases separated the two germline ends. There are 15 residues in the CDR3.

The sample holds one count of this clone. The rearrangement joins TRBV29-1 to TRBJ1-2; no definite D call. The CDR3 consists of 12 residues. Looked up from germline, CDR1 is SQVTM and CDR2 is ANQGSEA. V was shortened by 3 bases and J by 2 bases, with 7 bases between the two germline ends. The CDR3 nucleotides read TGCAGCGTTGAGGTTGCCAACTATGGCTACACCTTC. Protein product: CSVEVANYGYTF.

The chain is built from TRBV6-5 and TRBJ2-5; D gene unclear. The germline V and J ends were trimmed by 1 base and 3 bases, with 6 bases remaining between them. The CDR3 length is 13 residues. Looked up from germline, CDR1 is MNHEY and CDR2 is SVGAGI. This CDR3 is CASSYYGEETQYF. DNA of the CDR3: TGTGCCAGCAGTTACTATGGGGAAGAGACCCAGTACTTC.

The CDR3 nucleotides read TGTGCCAGCAGCTTAGACTTATCGGCAGGGGGCAGGGAAAAACTGTTTTTT. This sequence encodes CASSLDLSAGGREKLFF. The chain joins TRBV7-9 to TRBJ1-4; TRBD1 agrees at 8 bases. The CDR3 has 17 amino acids. With V trimmed by 1 base and J by 8 bases, 12 bases remained unmatched. Germline CDR1 SEHNR, CDR2 FQNEAQ (reference sequence).

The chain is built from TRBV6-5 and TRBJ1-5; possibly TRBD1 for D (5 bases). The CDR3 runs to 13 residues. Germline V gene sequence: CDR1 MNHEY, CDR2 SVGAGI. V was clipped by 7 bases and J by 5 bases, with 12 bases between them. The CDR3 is CASTEGWYQPQHF. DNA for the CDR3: TGTGCCAGCACCGAGGGGTGGTATCAGCCCCAGCATTTT.

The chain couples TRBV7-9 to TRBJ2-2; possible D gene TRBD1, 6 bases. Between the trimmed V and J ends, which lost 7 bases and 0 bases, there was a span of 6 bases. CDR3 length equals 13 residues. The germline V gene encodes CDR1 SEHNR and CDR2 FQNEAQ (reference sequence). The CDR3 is CASNRANTGELFF. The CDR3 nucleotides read TGTGCCAGCAACAGGGCGAACACCGGGGAGCTGTTTTTT.

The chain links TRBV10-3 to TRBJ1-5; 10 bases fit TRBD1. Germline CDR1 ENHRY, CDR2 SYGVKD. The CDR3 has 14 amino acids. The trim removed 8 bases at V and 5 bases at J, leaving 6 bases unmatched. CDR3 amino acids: CAIQGQGYDQPQHF. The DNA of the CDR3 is TGTGCCATCCAGGGACAGGGGTACGATCAGCCCCAGCATTTT.

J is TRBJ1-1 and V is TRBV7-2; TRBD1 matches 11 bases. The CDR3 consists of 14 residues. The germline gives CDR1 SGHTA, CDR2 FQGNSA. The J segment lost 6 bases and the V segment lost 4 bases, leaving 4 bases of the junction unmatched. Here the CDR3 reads CASSSTGQGAEAFF. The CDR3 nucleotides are TGTGCCAGCAGCTCAACGGGACAGGGGGCTGAAGCTTTCTTT.

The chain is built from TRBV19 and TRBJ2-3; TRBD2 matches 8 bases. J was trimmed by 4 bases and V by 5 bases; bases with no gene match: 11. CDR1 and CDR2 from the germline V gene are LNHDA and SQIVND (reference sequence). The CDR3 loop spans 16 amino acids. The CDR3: CASSSRGGASADTQYF. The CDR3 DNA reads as TGTGCCAGTAGTTCCCGGGGGGGCGCATCTGCAGATACGCAGTATTTT.

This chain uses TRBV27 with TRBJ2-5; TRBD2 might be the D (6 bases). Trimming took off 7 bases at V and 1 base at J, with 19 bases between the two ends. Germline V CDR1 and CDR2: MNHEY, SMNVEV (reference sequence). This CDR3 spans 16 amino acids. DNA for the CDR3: TGTGCCAGCACCACTGGAACCGGACTAAGCCAAGAGACCCAGTACTTC. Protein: CASTTGTGLSQETQYF.

The CDR3 loop is CASSLGSTVNTEAFF. For the CDR3, the DNA is TGTGCCAGCAGCTTAGGCTCGACGGTTAACACTGAAGCTTTCTTT. V and J are TRBV7-9 and TRBJ1-1, with D uncertain. Trimming removed 1 base from V and 2 bases from J, with 11 bases in between. The germline CDR1 and CDR2 sequences are SEHNR and FQNEAQ (reference sequence). This CDR3 contains 15 residues. Full variable domain (remainder filled in from reference TRBV7-9 and TRBJ1-1): DTGVSQNPRHKITKRGQNVTFRCDPISEHNRLYWYRQTLGQGPEFLTYFQNEAQLEKSRLLSDRFSAERPKGSFSTLEIQRTEQGDSAMYLCASSLGSTVNTEAFFGQGTRLTVV.

The CDR3 loop reads CASSMSPETQYF. CDR3 coding DNA: TGTGCCAGTAGTATGTCTCCAGAGACCCAGTACTTC. The chain joins TRBV19 to TRBJ2-5; D not certain. The CDR3 consists of 12 residues. Between the trimmed V and J ends, which lost 3 bases and 4 bases, there was a span of 6 bases. CDR1 and CDR2 (germline): LNHDA, SQIVND (reference sequence).

The CDR3 DNA sequence: TGTGCCAGCACTCGCGGGGGGCTCAGTGAAAAACTGTTTTTT. Its translation is CASTRGGLSEKLFF. This chain connects TRBV3-1 (or the pseudogene TRBV3-2) to TRBJ1-4, with D perhaps matching TRBD1 (6 bases). The V gene lost 7 bases and the J gene lost 7 bases, with 16 bases spanning the gap. CDR1 and CDR2 from the germline V gene are LGHDT and YNNKEL (reference sequence). CDR3 length: 14 amino acids.

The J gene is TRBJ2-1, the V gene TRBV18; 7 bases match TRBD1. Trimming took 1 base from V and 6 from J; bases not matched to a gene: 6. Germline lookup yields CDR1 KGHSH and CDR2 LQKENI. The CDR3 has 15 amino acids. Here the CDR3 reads CASSPQGQQTNEQFF. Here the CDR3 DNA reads TGTGCCAGCTCACCACAGGGACAGCAGACCAATGAGCAGTTCTTC.

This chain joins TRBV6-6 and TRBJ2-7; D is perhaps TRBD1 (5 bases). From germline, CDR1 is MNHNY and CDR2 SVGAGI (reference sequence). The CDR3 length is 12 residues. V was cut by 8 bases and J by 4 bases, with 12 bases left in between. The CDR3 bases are TGTGCCAGCGGTCACGACAGATACGAGCAGTACTTC. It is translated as CASGHDRYEQYF.

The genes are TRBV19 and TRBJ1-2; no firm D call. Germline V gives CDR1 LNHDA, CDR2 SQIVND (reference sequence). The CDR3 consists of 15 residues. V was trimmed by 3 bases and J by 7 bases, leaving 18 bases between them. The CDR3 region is CASSIGPPQSSGYTF. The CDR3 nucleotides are TGTGCCAGTAGTATCGGCCCTCCCCAATCAAGTGGCTACACCTTC.

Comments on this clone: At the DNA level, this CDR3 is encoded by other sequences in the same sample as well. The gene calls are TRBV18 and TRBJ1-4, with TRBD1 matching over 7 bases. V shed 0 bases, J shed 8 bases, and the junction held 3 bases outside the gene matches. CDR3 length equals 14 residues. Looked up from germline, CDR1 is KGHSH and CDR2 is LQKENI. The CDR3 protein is CASSPPGTAEKLFF. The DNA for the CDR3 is TGTGCCAGCTCACCACCGGGGACAGCGGAAAAACTGTTTTTT.

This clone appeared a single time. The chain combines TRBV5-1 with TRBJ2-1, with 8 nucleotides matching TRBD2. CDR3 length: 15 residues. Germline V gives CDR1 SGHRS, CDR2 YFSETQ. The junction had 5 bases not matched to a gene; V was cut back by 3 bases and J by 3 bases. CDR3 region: CASSSPGLDYNEQFF. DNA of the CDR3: TGCGCCAGCAGCTCTCCGGGACTAGACTACAATGAGCAGTTCTTC.

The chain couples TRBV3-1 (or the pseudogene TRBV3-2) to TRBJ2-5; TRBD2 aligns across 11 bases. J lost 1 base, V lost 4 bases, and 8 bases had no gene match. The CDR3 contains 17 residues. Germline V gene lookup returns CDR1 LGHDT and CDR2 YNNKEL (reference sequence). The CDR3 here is CASSRSGGTSGQETQYF. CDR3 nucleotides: TGTGCCAGCAGCCGATCTGGAGGGACTAGCGGCCAAGAGACCCAGTACTTC.

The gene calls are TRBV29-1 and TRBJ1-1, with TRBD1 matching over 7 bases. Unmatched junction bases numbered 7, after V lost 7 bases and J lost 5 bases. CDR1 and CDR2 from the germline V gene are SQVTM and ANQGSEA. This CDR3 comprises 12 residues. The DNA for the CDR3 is TGCAGCGCCGGACAGGAGAAGACTGAAGCTTTCTTT. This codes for CSAGQEKTEAFF.

The CDR3 sequence is CASSNPSSRRGTPTGELFF. The CDR3 DNA follows: TGTGCCAGCAGTAATCCCTCTTCCCGACGGGGAACACCTACCGGGGAGCTGTTTTTT. The chain joins TRBV27 to TRBJ2-2; D perhaps matches TRBD2 (5 bases). The V end lost 5 bases, the J end lost 5 bases, and 27 bases lay between the germline ends. This CDR3 region has 19 residues. CDR1 MNHEY and CDR2 SMNVEV come from the germline V gene (reference sequence).

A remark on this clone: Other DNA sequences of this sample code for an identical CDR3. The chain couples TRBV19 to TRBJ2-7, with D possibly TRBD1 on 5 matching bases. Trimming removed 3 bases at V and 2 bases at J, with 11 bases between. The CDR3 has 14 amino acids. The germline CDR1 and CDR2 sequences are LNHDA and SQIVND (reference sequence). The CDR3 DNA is TGTGCCAGTAGTATTCAGGGCGGTCCCTACGAGCAGTACTTC. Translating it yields CASSIQGGPYEQYF.

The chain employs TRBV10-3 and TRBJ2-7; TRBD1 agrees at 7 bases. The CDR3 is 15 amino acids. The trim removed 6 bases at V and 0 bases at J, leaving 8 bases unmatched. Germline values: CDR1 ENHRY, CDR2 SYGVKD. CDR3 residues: CAISTTGHPSYEQYF. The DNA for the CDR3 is TGTGCCATCAGCACGACAGGGCACCCCTCCTACGAGCAGTACTTC.